Described below is a single TCR beta chain sequence and its context. What it binds is not known. V was cut by 5 bases and J by 0 bases, with 15 bases left in between. The CDR3 spans 16 residues. CDR1 is SGHTA, CDR2 FQGNSA, per germline. The sample originates from a study of memory CD4+ T cells and cytomegalovirus serostatus. Study-level information: Donors were healthy Belgian adults, 8 to 10 CMV seropositive and 24 seronegative. Whole-study results and caveats: Each of around 69 CMV-associated TCRbeta sequences occurred in one to five individuals. Repertoires predicted CMV serostatus with median bootstrapped AUC of around 0.96.

Measured with immunoSEQ multiplex PCR; TCRdb has only the in-frame clones, and not every one. The repertoire holds about 64,000 clones, with around 77% as singletons. Single viable CD3+CD4+CD8-CD45RO+ cells were sorted as the memory CD4+ T cells. CD4+ T cells were isolated by positive magnetic selection. Sequenced sample: memory CD4+ T cells from blood. The chain has TRBV7-2 and TRBJ2-3; maybe TRBD2 (6 bases). The TCR sequence derives from an adult in good health and CMV-seronegative. CDR3 region: CASSARGRTSTDTQYF. CDR3 nucleotide sequence: TGTGCCAGCAGCGCAAGAGGGAGGACTAGCACAGATACGCAGTATTTT.